This T cell receptor (beta chain) was observed in a study of blood T cell repertoires in COVID-19. The wider study: The United States, Italy and Spain provided the acute and convalescent COVID-19 samples. PBMCs, B-cell-depleted T cells, or T cells provided the cDNA or gDNA that made up the material.

CDR1 SNHLY and CDR2 FYNNEI come from the germline V gene. The V gene end was trimmed by 4 bases and the J gene end by 6 bases; junction bases not matched to a gene: 9. This CDR3 contains 15 residues. In the original analysis: Estimated nucleated cell counts came from reference gene primer amplification. Assay used: immunoSEQ multiplex PCR; TCRdb lists only in-frame clones, some missing. Clone size and the V and J calls come from that table; the DNA yielded D and trimming. The sample lists about 360,000 clones; 86% were seen once. Specimen: peripheral blood. The TCR comes from a woman aged 60-75 years with COVID-19, enrolled during active disease. The chain carries TRBV2 and TRBJ2-1; 7 bases fit TRBD2. The CDR3 is CASSGRAGISNEQFF. Written as DNA, the CDR3 is TGTGCCAGCAGTGGCCGAGCGGGGATTAGCAATGAGCAGTTCTTC.